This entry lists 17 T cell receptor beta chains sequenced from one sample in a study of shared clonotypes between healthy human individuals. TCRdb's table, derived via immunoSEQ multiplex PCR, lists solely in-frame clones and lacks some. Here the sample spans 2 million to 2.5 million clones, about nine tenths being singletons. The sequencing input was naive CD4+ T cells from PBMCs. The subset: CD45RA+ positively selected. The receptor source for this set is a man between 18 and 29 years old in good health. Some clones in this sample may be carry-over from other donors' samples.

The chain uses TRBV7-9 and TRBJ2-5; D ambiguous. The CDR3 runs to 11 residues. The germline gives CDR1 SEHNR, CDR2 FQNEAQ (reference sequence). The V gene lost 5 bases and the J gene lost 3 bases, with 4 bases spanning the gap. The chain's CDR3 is CASSTEETQYF. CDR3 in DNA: TGTGCCAGCAGCACGGAAGAGACCCAGTACTTC.

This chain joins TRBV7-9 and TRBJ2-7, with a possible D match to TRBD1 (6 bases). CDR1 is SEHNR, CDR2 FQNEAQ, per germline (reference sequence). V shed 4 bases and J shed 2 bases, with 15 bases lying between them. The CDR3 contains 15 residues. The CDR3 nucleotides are TGTGCCAGCAGCTCGGCCCTGGGGGCGACCTACGAGCAGTACTTC. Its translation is CASSSALGATYEQYF.

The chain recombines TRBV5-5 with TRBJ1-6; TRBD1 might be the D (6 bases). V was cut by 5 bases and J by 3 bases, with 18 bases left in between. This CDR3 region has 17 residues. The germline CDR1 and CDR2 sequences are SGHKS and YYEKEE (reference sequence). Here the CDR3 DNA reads TGTGCCAGCAGGCCCACCGGGACACCGAACTATAATTCACCCCTCCACTTT. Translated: CASRPTGTPNYNSPLHF. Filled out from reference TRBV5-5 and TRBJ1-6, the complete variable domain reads DAGVTQSPTHLIKTRGQQVTLRCSPISGHKSVSWYQQVLGQGPQFIFQYYEKEERGRGNFPDRFSARQFPNYSSELNVNALLLGDSALYLCASRPTGTPNYNSPLHFGNGTRLTVT.

CDR3 protein: CASSLTYPQGQYF. Here the CDR3 DNA reads TGTGCCAGCAGCCTCACTTACCCGCAGGGTCAGTACTTC. The gene calls are TRBV7-9 and TRBJ2-7, with D possibly being TRBD1 (5 bases). Trimming pared 5 bases from V and 10 bases from J, leaving 18 bases between. This CDR3 is 13 amino acids long. Germline V lookup: CDR1 SEHNR, CDR2 FQNEAQ (reference sequence).

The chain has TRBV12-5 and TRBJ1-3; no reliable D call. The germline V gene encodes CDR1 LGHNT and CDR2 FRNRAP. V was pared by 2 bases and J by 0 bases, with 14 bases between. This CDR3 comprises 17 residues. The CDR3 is CASGLNLGRTSGNTIYF. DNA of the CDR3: TGTGCTAGTGGTTTGAACCTGGGGAGGACCTCTGGAAACACCATATATTTT.

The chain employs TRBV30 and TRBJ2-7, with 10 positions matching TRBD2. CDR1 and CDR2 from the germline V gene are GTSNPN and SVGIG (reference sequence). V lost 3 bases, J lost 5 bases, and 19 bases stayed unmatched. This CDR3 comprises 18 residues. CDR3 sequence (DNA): TGTGCCTGGAGGACTCATTACGGTGGGAGCCTAGCGGGAGACGAGCAGTACTTC. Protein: CAWRTHYGGSLAGDEQYF.

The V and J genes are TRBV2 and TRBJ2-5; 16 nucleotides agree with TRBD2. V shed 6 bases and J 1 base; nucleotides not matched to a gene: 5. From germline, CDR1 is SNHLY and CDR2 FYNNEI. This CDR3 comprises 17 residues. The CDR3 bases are TGTGCCAGCAGCACCGGGACTAGCGGGAGGGCCCAAGAGACCCAGTACTTC. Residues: CASSTGTSGRAQETQYF.

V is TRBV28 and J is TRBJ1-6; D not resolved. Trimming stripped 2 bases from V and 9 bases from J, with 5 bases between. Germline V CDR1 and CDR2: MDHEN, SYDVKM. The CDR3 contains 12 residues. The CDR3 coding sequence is TGTGCCAGCAGTTTAGGGTTTTCACCCCTCCACTTT. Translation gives CASSLGFSPLHF. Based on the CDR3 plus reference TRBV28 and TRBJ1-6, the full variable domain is DVKVTQSSRYLVKRTGEKVFLECVQDMDHENMFWYRQDPGLGLRLIYFSYDVKMKEKGDIPEGYSVSREKKERFSLILESASTNQTSMYLCASSLGFSPLHFGNGTRLTVT.

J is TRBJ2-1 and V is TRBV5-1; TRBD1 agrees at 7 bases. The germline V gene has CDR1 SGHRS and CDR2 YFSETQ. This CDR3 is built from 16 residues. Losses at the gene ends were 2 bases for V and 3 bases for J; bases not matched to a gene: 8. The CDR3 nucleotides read TGCGCCAGCAGCTTCCTCCGGGACAGCCTCTACAATGAGCAGTTCTTC. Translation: CASSFLRDSLYNEQFF.

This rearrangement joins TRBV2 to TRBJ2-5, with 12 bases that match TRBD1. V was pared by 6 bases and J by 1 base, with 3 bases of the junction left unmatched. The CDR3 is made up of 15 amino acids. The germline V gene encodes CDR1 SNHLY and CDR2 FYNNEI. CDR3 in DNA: TGTGCCAGCAGCGGGGACAGGGGGCGCCAAGAGACCCAGTACTTC. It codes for CASSGDRGRQETQYF.

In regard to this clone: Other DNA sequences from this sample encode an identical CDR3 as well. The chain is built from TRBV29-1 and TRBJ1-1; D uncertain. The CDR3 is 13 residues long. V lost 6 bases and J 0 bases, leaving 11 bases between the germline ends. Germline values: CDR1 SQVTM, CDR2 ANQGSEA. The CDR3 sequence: CSVQGVLNTEAFF. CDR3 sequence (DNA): TGCAGCGTCCAAGGAGTATTGAACACTGAAGCTTTCTTT.

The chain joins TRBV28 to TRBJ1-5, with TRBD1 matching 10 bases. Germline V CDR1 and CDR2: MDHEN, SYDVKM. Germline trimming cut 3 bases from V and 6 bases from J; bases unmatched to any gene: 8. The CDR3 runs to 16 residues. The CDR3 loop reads CASSFFRQGAFQPQHF. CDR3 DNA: TGTGCCAGCAGTTTTTTTCGACAGGGGGCATTTCAGCCCCAGCATTTT.

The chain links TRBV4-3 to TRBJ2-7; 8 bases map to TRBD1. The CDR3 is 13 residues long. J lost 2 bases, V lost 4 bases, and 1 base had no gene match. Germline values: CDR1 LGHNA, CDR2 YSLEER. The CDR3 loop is CASSPDRAYEQYF. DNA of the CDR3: TGCGCCAGCAGCCCGGACAGGGCCTACGAGCAGTACTTC.

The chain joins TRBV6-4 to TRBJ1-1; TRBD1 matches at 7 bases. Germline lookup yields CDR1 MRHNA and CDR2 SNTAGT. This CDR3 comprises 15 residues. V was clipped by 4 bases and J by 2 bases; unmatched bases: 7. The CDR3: CASSATGTANTEAFF. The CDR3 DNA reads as TGTGCCAGCAGTGCCACCGGGACAGCCAACACTGAAGCTTTCTTT.

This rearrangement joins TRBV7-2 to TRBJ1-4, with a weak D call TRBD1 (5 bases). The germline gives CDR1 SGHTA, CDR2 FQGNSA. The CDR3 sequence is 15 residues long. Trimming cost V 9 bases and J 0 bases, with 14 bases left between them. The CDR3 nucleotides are TGTGCCAGTACCGGGACTTCCACAACTAATGAAAAACTGTTTTTT. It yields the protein CASTGTSTTNEKLFF.

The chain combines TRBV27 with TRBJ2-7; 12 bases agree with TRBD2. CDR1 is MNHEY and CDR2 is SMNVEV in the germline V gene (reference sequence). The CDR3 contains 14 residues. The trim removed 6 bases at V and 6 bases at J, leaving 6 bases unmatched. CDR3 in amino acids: CASRPLAGGLEQYF. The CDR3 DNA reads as TGTGCCAGCAGACCGCTAGCGGGAGGGCTCGAGCAGTACTTC.

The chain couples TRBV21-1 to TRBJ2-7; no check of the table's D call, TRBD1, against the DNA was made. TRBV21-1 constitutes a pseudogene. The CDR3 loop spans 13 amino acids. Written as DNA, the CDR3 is TGTGCCAGCAACTGGGACATTGCCTACGAGCAGTACTTC. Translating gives CASNWDIAYEQYF.